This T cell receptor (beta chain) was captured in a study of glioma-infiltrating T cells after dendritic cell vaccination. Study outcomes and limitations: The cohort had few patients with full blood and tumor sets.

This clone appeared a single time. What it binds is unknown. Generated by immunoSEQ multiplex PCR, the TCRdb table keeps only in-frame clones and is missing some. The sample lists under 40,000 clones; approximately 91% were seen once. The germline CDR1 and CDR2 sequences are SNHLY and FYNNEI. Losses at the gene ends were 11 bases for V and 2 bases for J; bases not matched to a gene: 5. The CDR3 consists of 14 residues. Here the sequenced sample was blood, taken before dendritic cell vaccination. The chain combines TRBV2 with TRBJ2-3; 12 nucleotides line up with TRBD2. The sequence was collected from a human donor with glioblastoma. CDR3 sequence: CAWTSGATTDTQYF. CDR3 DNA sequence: TGTGCCTGGACTAGCGGGGCTACCACAGATACGCAGTATTTT. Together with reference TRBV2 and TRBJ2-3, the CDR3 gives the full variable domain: EPEVTQTPSHQVTQMGQEVILRCVPISNHLYFYWYRQILGQKVEFLVSFYNNEISEKSEIFDDQFSVERPDGSNFTLKIRSTKLEDSAMYFCAWTSGATTDTQYFGPGTRLTVL.